This T cell receptor beta chain was obtained from a study of T-cell memory formation after mild COVID-19. Looking at the study overall: The study found TCR clusters largely donor specific.

TCRdb re-derived calls from the 5' RACE reads in MiXCR, one entry per CDR3 protein. The repertoire holds 130,000 to 150,000 distinct CDR3 sequences, roughly 6.3% seen once, with about 2.1% in the top ten. This clonotype was recorded at least ten times. Trimming took 5 bases from V and 2 from J, leaving 16 bases between them. CDR3 length equals 16 residues. Germline V gene sequence: CDR1 SEHNR, CDR2 FQNEAQ (reference sequence). The TCR originated in an adult woman who had mild COVID-19 (a few samples of this study predate the infection). Cell type and time point are not known. The chain carries TRBV7-9 and TRBJ1-5, with a possible D match to TRBD1 (5 bases). Sequences were obtained from PBMCs or a T cell subset sorted from them (not recorded which). The CDR3 DNA sequence: TGTGCCAGCAGCCCTGGGGCCAGGGAGGGCAATCAGCCCCAGCATTTT. Translated, it gives CASSPGAREGNQPQHF.